The present T cell receptor (beta chain) was sequenced within a study of shared clonotypes between healthy human individuals. CD45RO-negative, CCR7-positively selected cells formed the naive CD8 fraction, excluding terminally differentiated effector memory CD45RA+ cells. Sequenced by immunoSEQ multiplex PCR; TCRdb stores in-frame clones only, minus some. The sample lists over 800,000 clones, about 92% occurring once. The receptor comes from a man aged 30 to 45 in good health. Sequencing was done on a sample of naive CD8+ T cells sorted from blood.

CDR3 sequence (DNA): TGCAGCGTTGAAGCCCCAGGGGACCGAACAGCGACTCAGTTCTTC. Its protein product is CSVEAPGDRTATQFF. This chain connects TRBV29-1 to TRBJ2-1; D perhaps matches TRBD1 (6 bases). Trimming took 1 base from V and 13 from J, leaving 23 bases between them. The CDR3 runs 15 residues. Germline CDR1 is SQVTM and CDR2 is ANQGSEA.